Each of the 18 T cell receptor beta chains below was sequenced from the same sample in a study of CD8+ T cells in alopecia areata. The treatment denotes: oral pan-JAK inhibitor, 5-10 mg twice daily. cDNA prepared by RNA extraction and subsequent reverse transcription served as the template for sequencing. Produced via immunoSEQ multiplex PCR; TCRdb's table is partial and in-frame only. This table has approximately 300,000 clones, 58% appearing once. The material was CD4+ T cells sorted from blood, obtained at week 24, from a patient treated with tofacitinib. The receptor set was obtained from a human donor with alopecia areata.

A few counts support this clone. The chain is built from TRBV28 and TRBJ2-4; D gene unclear. Between the trimmed V and J ends, which lost 5 bases and 7 bases, there was a span of 12 bases. The CDR3 length is 13 residues. Per the germline V gene, CDR1 is MDHEN and CDR2 is SYDVKM. The CDR3 reads CASSKDRSNIQYF. The CDR3 DNA sequence: TGTGCCAGCAGTAAAGACCGAAGCAACATTCAGTACTTC.

The rearrangement links TRBV10-3 to TRBJ1-2; 7 bases line up with TRBD1. The germline gives CDR1 ENHRY, CDR2 SYGVKD. After removal of 6 bases from V and 0 bases from J, the junction contained 7 bases not matched to a gene. This CDR3 comprises 15 residues. CDR3 region: CAIRGGTAPNYGYTF. The CDR3 DNA follows: TGTGCCATCAGGGGAGGGACAGCCCCTAACTATGGCTACACCTTC.

V usage is TRBV29-1 and J usage is TRBJ1-2; D gene unclear. The CDR3 is made up of 13 amino acids. V was cut by 0 bases and J by 8 bases, with 13 bases left in between. The germline CDR1 and CDR2 sequences are SQVTM and ANQGSEA. CDR3 sequence: CSVEDLAGRGYTF. The CDR3 coding sequence is TGCAGCGTTGAAGATCTGGCAGGTCGGGGCTACACCTTC.

V is TRBV6-5 and J is TRBJ2-1, with 12 bases aligning to TRBD2. Trimming at V came to 2 bases and at J to 7 bases, leaving 6 bases not matched to a gene. The CDR3 runs 16 residues. The V gene's germline CDR1 is MNHEY and CDR2 SVGAGI. CDR3 nucleotides: TGTGCCAGCAGTTACGAACGACTAGCGGGGGAAAATGAGCAGTTCTTC. Translating it yields CASSYERLAGENEQFF.

This clone appeared once. The chain uses TRBV9 and TRBJ2-3, with a tentative D call TRBD2 (7 bases). This CDR3 is 15 amino acids long. Germline V CDR1 and CDR2: SGDLS, YYNGEE. Trimming removed 4 bases at V and 8 bases at J, with 20 bases between. CDR3 bases: TGTGCCAGCAGCCCGGGGCTGGGGGGGCCCGGTACGCAGTATTTT. Encoded protein: CASSPGLGGPGTQYF. Full variable domain (missing parts from reference TRBV9 and TRBJ2-3): DSGVTQTPKHLITATGQRVTLRCSPRSGDLSVYWYQQSLDQGLQFLIQYYNGEERAKGNILERFSAQQFPDLHSELNLSSLELGDSALYFCASSPGLGGPGTQYFGPGTRLTVL.

The chain joins TRBV7-4 to TRBJ2-7; D is undetermined. The CDR3 sequence is 12 residues long. CDR1 SGHVT and CDR2 SQSDAQ come from the germline V gene. The ends were cut back, 4 bases at V and 6 bases at J, with 10 bases in the middle. This CDR3 reads CASSYPCSEQYF. The DNA for the CDR3 is TGTGCCAGCAGCTATCCTTGTTCCGAGCAGTACTTC.

This clone was observed a few times. The chain has TRBV14 and TRBJ2-2; D uncertain. This CDR3 is built from 13 residues. The V gene lost 6 bases and the J gene lost 4 bases, with 9 bases spanning the gap. Looked up from germline, CDR1 is SGHDN and CDR2 is FVKESK. CDR3 region: CASREGFTGELFF. In nucleotides, the CDR3 is TGTGCCAGCAGGGAAGGGTTCACCGGGGAGCTGTTTTTT.

V and J are TRBV30 and TRBJ2-2; possible D gene TRBD2, 5 bases. Germline CDR1 is GTSNPN and CDR2 is SVGIG (reference sequence). The CDR3 has 13 amino acids. V was pared by 3 bases and J by 6 bases, with 11 bases between. The CDR3 coding sequence is TGTGCCTGGAGCGGGTACGGGGCCGGGGAGCTGTTTTTT. Protein: CAWSGYGAGELFF.

This clone was counted a few times. This chain joins TRBV7-2 and TRBJ2-3; no definite D call. Per the germline V gene, CDR1 is SGHTA and CDR2 is FQGNSA. This CDR3 is built from 13 residues. Trimming shortened V by 1 base and J by 6 bases, and 8 bases separated the two germline ends. The CDR3 here is CASSLGLRDTQYF. The CDR3 region has the DNA TGTGCCAGCAGCTTAGGCCTCCGGGATACGCAGTATTTT.

This clone occurred a few times. The chain employs TRBV23-1 and TRBJ1-6; D uncertain. TRBV23-1 is an ORF for which the function is uncertain. The CDR3 length is 16 residues. The V end lost 7 bases, the J end lost 0 bases, and 13 bases lay between the germline ends. CDR3 DNA: TGCGCCAGCACCCCAAGGCGGGCCTCCTATAATTCACCCCTCCACTTT. It is translated as CASTPRRASYNSPLHF.

To note about this clone: Other DNA sequences in this sample translate to the same CDR3. Here the CDR3 reads CASSLGTAQETQYF. The DNA of the CDR3 is TGCGCCAGCAGCTTGGGGACAGCTCAAGAGACCCAGTACTTC. The chain has TRBV5-1 and TRBJ2-5; tentative D call: TRBD1 (6 bases). CDR3 length: 14 amino acids. V dropped 0 bases and J dropped 2 bases, with 8 bases sitting between them. CDR1 and CDR2 from the germline V gene are SGHRS and YFSETQ.

This clone turned up a few times. The rearrangement links TRBV28 to TRBJ2-7; 7 bases are a match to TRBD2. The CDR3 is made up of 15 amino acids. V trimming: 5 bases; J trimming: 3 bases; junction bases outside the gene matches: 10. The germline V gene encodes CDR1 MDHEN and CDR2 SYDVKM. The CDR3 is CASSPTHGGNYEQYF. CDR3 DNA: TGTGCCAGCAGTCCTACTCACGGGGGGAACTACGAGCAGTACTTC.

V is TRBV7-2 and J is TRBJ2-5; possibly TRBD2 for D (5 bases). Between the trimmed V and J ends, which lost 2 bases and 5 bases, there was a span of 12 bases. This CDR3 comprises 14 residues. CDR1 SGHTA and CDR2 FQGNSA come from the germline V gene. CDR3 region: CASSLRSSEETQYF. The CDR3 DNA is TGTGCCAGCAGCTTACGTAGTAGCGAGGAGACCCAGTACTTC.

This chain connects TRBV27 to TRBJ2-7; D tentatively reads TRBD1 or TRBD2 (6 bases each). Trimming removed 6 bases at V and 7 bases at J, with 13 bases between. Germline assignment: CDR1 MNHEY and CDR2 SMNVEV (reference sequence). The CDR3 contains 12 residues. In DNA form, the CDR3 reads TGTGCCAGCAGGGGCCGGGGGCGAGAGCAGTACTTC. It specifies CASRGRGREQYF.

This clone was observed a handful of times. The chain is built from TRBV28 and TRBJ2-7; TRBD1 is a possible D gene (6 bases). The CDR3 has 13 amino acids. Germline assignment: CDR1 MDHEN and CDR2 SYDVKM. Trimming stripped 6 bases from V and 2 bases from J, with 11 bases between. The CDR3 loop is CASSRGDTYEQYF. CDR3 coding DNA: TGTGCCAGCAGCAGGGGAGACACCTACGAGCAGTACTTC. The full variable domain, completed using reference TRBV28 and TRBJ2-7, is DVKVTQSSRYLVKRTGEKVFLECVQDMDHENMFWYRQDPGLGLRLIYFSYDVKMKEKGDIPEGYSVSREKKERFSLILESASTNQTSMYLCASSRGDTYEQYFGPGTRLTVT.

V and J are TRBV2 and TRBJ1-1; D unclear. CDR1 and CDR2 from the germline V gene are SNHLY and FYNNEI. The CDR3 loop spans 14 amino acids. Trimming took off 0 bases at V and 4 bases at J, with 9 bases between the two ends. CDR3 sequence: CASSEARESTEAFF. For the CDR3, the DNA is TGTGCCAGCAGTGAAGCAAGGGAATCCACTGAAGCTTTCTTT.

This clone has a handful of counts. The CDR3 reads CASTDRPDYEQYF. CDR3 sequence (DNA): TGTGCCAGCACGGACAGACCCGACTACGAGCAGTACTTC. This chain connects TRBV2 to TRBJ2-7; tentative D call: TRBD1 (6 bases). V lost 7 bases and J lost 3, with 13 bases in between. The CDR3 has 13 amino acids. CDR1 SNHLY and CDR2 FYNNEI come from the germline V gene.

The chain combines TRBV6-5 with TRBJ1-1; no definite D call. Germline V gene data show CDR1 as MNHEY and CDR2 as SVGAGI. The CDR3 loop spans 15 amino acids. Trimming shortened V by 0 bases and J by 4 bases, and 12 bases separated the two germline ends. The CDR3, as DNA: TGTGCCAGCAGTTACTCGCGGGTAGCGGGCACTGAAGCTTTCTTT. It is translated as CASSYSRVAGTEAFF.